This T cell receptor beta chain emerged from a study of cytomegalovirus exposure and HLA in healthy donors. Regarding the study as a whole: The authors enumerated some 160 TCR beta chains as linked to cytomegalovirus. Reports indicated that the classifier achieved high specificity and sensitivity in diagnosing cytomegalovirus status.

About this clone: Its antigen is still unknown.

The assay was immunoSEQ multiplex PCR, and TCRdb's table has in-frame clones only and misses some. The sample consists of around 400,000 clones, approximately 90% of them appearing once. CDR3 length: 16 residues. Trimming left V 4 bases short and J 9 bases short, with 25 bases between. Germline values: CDR1 SGHDT, CDR2 YYEEEE. Sequenced: PBMCs. The J gene is TRBJ1-2, the V gene TRBV5-6; D is unclear. This clonotype originated in a woman aged 18-29 years in good health and CMV-seronegative. The CDR3 is CASSGRGEGLPSRYTF. In nucleotides, the CDR3 is TGTGCCAGCAGCGGTCGGGGTGAAGGGCTCCCAAGTCGCTACACCTTC.